The 23 T cell receptor beta chains below all came from one sample that was sequenced in a study of T cell responses to AZD1222 COVID-19 vaccine. The repertoire was sequenced with immunoSEQ multiplex PCR; TCRdb's copy has only in-frame clones and lacks some. Here the sample spans roughly 30,000 clones, roughly 73% being singletons. The sample here was peripheral blood, taken on day 0 of AZD1222 vaccination. These receptors all stem from an adult in good health.

The rearrangement uses TRBV19 and TRBJ1-6; the D is unclear. CDR1 is LNHDA, CDR2 SQIVND, per germline (reference sequence). The V gene lost 6 bases and the J gene lost 10 bases, with 13 bases spanning the gap. This CDR3 spans 13 amino acids. CDR3 loop: CASSRLLGSPLHF. In nucleotides, the CDR3 is TGTGCCAGTAGCAGGCTTTTGGGGTCACCCCTCCACTTT.

The chain employs TRBV6-5 and TRBJ1-1, with 9 bases identical to TRBD1. CDR3 length equals 14 residues. Germline V CDR1 and CDR2: MNHEY, SVGAGI. J was trimmed by 4 bases and V by 7 bases; bases with no gene match: 7. CDR3 protein: CASNTGQGTTEAFF. As DNA, the CDR3 is TGTGCCAGCAATACGGGACAGGGTACCACTGAAGCTTTCTTT.

The rearrangement links TRBV6-5 to TRBJ1-6; D is undetermined. CDR3 length: 13 residues. CDR1 MNHEY and CDR2 SVGAGI come from the germline V gene. Trimming took off 10 bases at V and 3 bases at J, with 10 bases between the two ends. CDR3 DNA: TGTGCCATCGCGACGGACTATAATTCACCCCTCCACTTT. Translation: CAIATDYNSPLHF.

CDR3 in amino acids: CASSLGAQPGGYTF. The DNA of the CDR3 is TGTGCCAGCAGCTTAGGAGCACAGCCAGGAGGCTACACCTTC. V usage is TRBV7-2 and J usage is TRBJ1-2; D gene ambiguous. Germline CDR1 reads SGHTA; CDR2 reads FQGNSA. Trimming removed 1 base at V and 8 bases at J, with 14 bases between. The CDR3 contains 14 residues.

This clone was seen only a few times. CDR3 sequence: CASSLVAGGETQYF. CDR3 sequence (DNA): TGTGCCAGCAGCTTAGTAGCGGGAGGAGAGACCCAGTACTTC. This sequence joins TRBV7-2 and TRBJ2-5, with 10 bases fitting TRBD2. With V trimmed by 1 base and J by 4 bases, 0 bases remained unmatched. Germline V lookup: CDR1 SGHTA, CDR2 FQGNSA. The CDR3 runs to 14 residues. The full variable domain, its missing parts supplied by reference TRBV7-2 and TRBJ2-5, is GAGVSQSPSNKVTEKGKDVELRCDPISGHTALYWYRQSLGQGLEFLIYFQGNSAPDKSGLPSDRFSAERTGGSVSTLTIQRTQQEDSAVYLCASSLVAGGETQYFGPGTRLLVL.

V and J are TRBV6-1 and TRBJ1-5; 11 nucleotides agree with TRBD1. V lost 4 bases to trimming and J lost 0 bases; unmatched junction nucleotides: 11. The length of the CDR3 is 19 residues. CDR1 is MNHNS, CDR2 SASEGT, per germline. CDR3 amino acids: CASSGFRDRGVYSNQPQHF. CDR3 DNA: TGTGCCAGCAGTGGCTTCCGGGACAGGGGGGTATATAGCAATCAGCCCCAGCATTTT.

V is TRBV5-1 and J is TRBJ2-3; D is uncertain. Germline V CDR1 and CDR2: SGHRS, YFSETQ. CDR3 length: 14 residues. V dropped 4 bases and J dropped 0 bases, with 9 bases sitting between them. CDR3 amino acids: CASSPEKSTDTQYF. The CDR3 bases are TGCGCCAGCAGCCCTGAGAAGAGCACAGATACGCAGTATTTT.

V is TRBV27 and J is TRBJ2-7; 10 bases match TRBD1. Germline CDR1 reads MNHEY; CDR2 reads SMNVEV (reference sequence). J gave up 1 base and V 6 bases, and 9 bases lay outside the gene matches. CDR3 length: 16 residues. The CDR3 sequence: CASRRRQGANSYEQYF. CDR3 sequence (DNA): TGTGCCAGCAGACGGAGACAGGGGGCGAATTCCTACGAGCAGTACTTC.

This clone has just a few counts. This rearrangement joins TRBV9 to TRBJ2-7; 13 nucleotides align to TRBD2. V lost 0 bases, J lost 5 bases, and 5 bases stayed unmatched. The CDR3 spans 16 residues. Germline CDR1 SGDLS, CDR2 YYNGEE. The CDR3 reads CASSVEPGLAGNEQYV. Written as DNA, the CDR3 is TGTGCCAGCAGCGTAGAACCGGGACTAGCGGGAAACGAGCAGTACGTC.

CDR3 DNA sequence: TGTGCCAGTAGTATAGGGACAGGGGTAAACACTGAAGCTTTCTTT. It codes for CASSIGTGVNTEAFF. This chain links TRBV19 with TRBJ1-1; 9 bases align to TRBD1. The CDR3 runs to 15 residues. Trimming took 1 base from V and 2 from J; bases not matched to a gene: 2. The V gene's germline CDR1 is LNHDA and CDR2 SQIVND (reference sequence).

The chain employs TRBV4-2 and TRBJ1-2; D possibly corresponds to TRBD1 (6 bases). Deletions cut 0 bases from V and 4 bases from J, with 12 bases between. This CDR3 spans 15 amino acids. Germline values: CDR1 LGHNA, CDR2 YNFKEQ. The CDR3 DNA reads TGTGCCAGCAGCCAAGATGGACAGACCAGCTATGGCTACACCTTC. Its translation is CASSQDGQTSYGYTF.

The chain joins TRBV19 to TRBJ1-6, with no clear D. Germline-derived CDR1 and CDR2 are LNHDA and SQIVND (reference sequence). V was shortened by 2 bases and J by 0 bases, with 8 bases between the two germline ends. CDR3 length equals 16 residues. The CDR3: CASSIKRSSYNSPLHF. The CDR3 nucleotides are TGTGCCAGTAGTATAAAGCGAAGCTCCTATAATTCACCCCTCCACTTT.

The rearrangement links TRBV15 to TRBJ1-1; 10 positions match TRBD1. This CDR3 region has 16 residues. Germline values: CDR1 LNHNV, CDR2 YYDKDF (reference sequence). Trimming removed 6 bases from V and 3 bases from J; junction bases left unmatched: 10. The CDR3 nucleotides are TGTGCCACCAGATCCGACAGGGGGCGTCGGGACACTGAAGCTTTCTTT. Amino acid sequence: CATRSDRGRRDTEAFF.

The rearrangement joins TRBV9 to TRBJ1-3; 10 positions match TRBD1. The V gene end was trimmed by 3 bases and the J gene end by 7 bases; junction bases not matched to a gene: 10. Germline values: CDR1 SGDLS, CDR2 YYNGEE. The CDR3 length is 16 residues. The CDR3 DNA follows: TGTGCCAGCAGCGCAGCGACGGGACAGGGGAGGAACACCATATATTTT. The encoded protein is CASSAATGQGRNTIYF.

The chain combines TRBV24-1 with TRBJ1-5; D unclear. From germline, CDR1 is KGHDR and CDR2 SFDVKD. V lost 5 bases to trimming and J lost 0 bases, with 13 bases between them. The CDR3 length is 16 residues. CDR3 sequence reads: CATSGVERFSNQPQHF. In nucleotides, the CDR3 is TGTGCCACCAGTGGCGTTGAACGGTTTAGCAATCAGCCCCAGCATTTT.

This chain connects TRBV4-3 to TRBJ2-3, with 9 bases aligning to TRBD2. J gave up 0 bases and V 2 bases, and 6 bases lay outside the gene matches. CDR1 and CDR2 from the germline V gene are LGHNA and YSLEER. CDR3 length equals 17 residues. Here the CDR3 reads CASSQLQAGGSTDTQYF. CDR3 nucleotides: TGCGCCAGCAGCCAACTTCAAGCGGGAGGAAGCACAGATACGCAGTATTTT.

There are a few counts of this clone. The chain uses TRBV7-6 and TRBJ2-2; TRBD2 matches at 13 bases. The CDR3 has 22 residues. Per germline, CDR1 SGHVS and CDR2 FNYEAQ. Unmatched junction bases numbered 20, after V lost 5 bases and J lost 2 bases. The CDR3, as DNA: TGTGCCAGCAGCACCATCACCCCTAAAAGGACTAGCGGGAGTCATAACACCGGGGAGCTGTTTTTT. Translation: CASSTITPKRTSGSHNTGELFF.

This clone was seen more than once but under ten times. The chain is built from TRBV4-2 and TRBJ2-3; either TRBD1 or TRBD2 may fit D (5 bases each). This CDR3 spans 15 amino acids. The V gene's germline CDR1 is LGHNA and CDR2 YNFKEQ. V was shortened by 4 bases and J by 0 bases, with 11 bases between the two germline ends. The CDR3 spells CASSRRESSTDTQYF. CDR3 nucleotides: TGTGCCAGCAGCCGCAGGGAGTCTAGCACAGATACGCAGTATTTT.

The V call is TRBV29-1, the J call TRBJ1-2, with TRBD1 matching over 9 bases. The CDR3 sequence is 12 residues long. Trimming took 3 bases from V and 5 from J; bases not matched to a gene: 1. Germline CDR1 reads SQVTM; CDR2 reads ANQGSEA. The CDR3, as DNA: TGCAGCGTTGAGGACAGGGGTTATGGCTACACCTTC. Translated, it gives CSVEDRGYGYTF. The complete variable domain, with remaining parts taken from reference TRBV29-1 and TRBJ1-2, reads SAVISQKPSRDICQRGTSLTIQCQVDSQVTMMFWYRQQPGQSLTLIATANQGSEATYESGFVIDKFPISRPNLTFSTLTVSNMSPEDSSIYLCSVEDRGYGYTFGSGTRLTVV.

The CDR3 here is CASSLSAGLYEQYF. CDR3 bases: TGTGCCAGCAGCTTAAGCGCCGGGCTCTACGAGCAGTACTTC. The chain carries TRBV7-8 and TRBJ2-7; D is ambiguous. Trimming left V 2 bases short and J 3 bases short, with 11 bases between. The germline gives CDR1 SGHVS, CDR2 FQNEAQ. The CDR3 loop spans 14 amino acids.

In its sample, this clone was seen a few times. The V gene is TRBV30, the J gene TRBJ2-1; D gene unclear. The V gene's germline CDR1 is GTSNPN and CDR2 SVGIG (reference sequence). CDR3 length: 11 amino acids. V was pared by 0 bases and J by 15 bases, with 12 bases between. CDR3 nucleotide sequence: TGTGCCTGGAGTGTCGTTGGGCCGGGGTTCTTC. The encoded protein is CAWSVVGPGFF. The complete variable domain, with remaining parts taken from reference TRBV30 and TRBJ2-1, reads SQTIHQWPATLVQPVGSPLSLECTVEGTSNPNLYWYRQAAGRGLQLLFYSVGIGQISSEVPQNLSASRPQDRQFILSSKKLLLSDSGFYLCAWSVVGPGFFGPGTRLTVL.

The V gene is TRBV29-1, the J gene TRBJ2-2, with D maybe TRBD2 (6 bases). Germline CDR1 is SQVTM and CDR2 is ANQGSEA. V lost 0 bases and J lost 6, with 17 bases in between. The CDR3 is 16 residues long. The CDR3 region has the DNA TGCAGCGTTGAAGATCGCCGAGGTAGGGAGGCCGGGGAGCTGTTTTTT. It codes for CSVEDRRGREAGELFF.

In its sample, this clone was seen once. The rearrangement links TRBV6-5 to TRBJ1-1, with D uncertain. V lost 2 bases, J lost 6 bases, and 4 bases lay in between. The CDR3 runs to 11 residues. CDR1 and CDR2 from the germline V gene are MNHEY and SVGAGI. The chain's CDR3 is CASSYQAEAFF. The CDR3 nucleotides are TGTGCCAGCAGTTACCAGGCTGAAGCTTTCTTT.